These T cell receptor beta chains were read from a single sample in a study of regulatory T cells in long-lasting Graves disease. TCRdb re-derived calls from the multiplex PCR reads in MiXCR, one entry per CDR3 protein. The data hold hundreds of thousands of distinct CDR3 sequences, with 15% to 20% observed a single time. These sequences were also reported in another study, on T cells in Graves' hyperthyroidism and ophthalmopathy.

Source: peripheral blood mononuclear cells (PBMCs), taken at new diagnosis, from a patient treated with antithyroid drugs. These receptors all come from a woman aged 35 to 59 with Graves disease. CDR3s include the opening cysteine and the closing phenylalanine or tryptophan. The order of the fields is J gene, V gene, CDR3 length, clone size, CDR3 protein. Clone sizes are given selectively: once, few, many, or a class where the clone is expanded.

j_call: TRBJ2-5; v_call: TRBV12-3/TRBV12-4; cdr3_length: 13; clone_size: few; cdr3_aa: CASRSGGGETQYF
j_call: TRBJ1-1; v_call: TRBV27; cdr3_length: 18; clone_size: NA; cdr3_aa: CASSPLETSSDANTEAFF
j_call: TRBJ2-7; v_call: TRBV6-9; cdr3_length: 15; clone_size: NA; cdr3_aa: CASSYFAGSPYEQYF
j_call: TRBJ2-1; v_call: TRBV6-1; cdr3_length: 15; clone_size: NA; cdr3_aa: CASSPGGGGNNEQFF
j_call: TRBJ2-3; v_call: TRBV12-3/TRBV12-4; cdr3_length: 13; clone_size: many; cdr3_aa: CASSLSSADTQYF
j_call: TRBJ1-1; v_call: TRBV19; cdr3_length: 16; clone_size: few; cdr3_aa: CASSMAPGIMNTEAFF
j_call: TRBJ2-7; v_call: TRBV28; cdr3_length: 13; clone_size: many; cdr3_aa: CASSGRDSYEQYF
j_call: TRBJ2-7; v_call: TRBV12-3/TRBV12-4; cdr3_length: 13; clone_size: many; cdr3_aa: CASSLARTYEQYF
j_call: TRBJ1-6; v_call: TRBV29-1; cdr3_length: 15; clone_size: NA; cdr3_aa: CSEWGSGGPYSPLHF
j_call: TRBJ1-6; v_call: TRBV4-1; cdr3_length: 16; clone_size: NA; cdr3_aa: CASSQDSRDRGSPLHF
j_call: TRBJ1-1; v_call: TRBV5-1; cdr3_length: 12; clone_size: few; cdr3_aa: CASSLGGRGAFF
j_call: TRBJ2-3; v_call: TRBV5-1; cdr3_length: 14; clone_size: many; cdr3_aa: CASSLAQYTDTQYF
j_call: TRBJ2-1; v_call: TRBV28; cdr3_length: 14; clone_size: few; cdr3_aa: CASNRRGGRNEQFF
j_call: TRBJ1-2; v_call: TRBV30; cdr3_length: 15; clone_size: NA; cdr3_aa: CAWSVLLARPDGYTF
j_call: TRBJ1-3; v_call: TRBV5-1; cdr3_length: 15; clone_size: NA; cdr3_aa: CASSLGGSSGNTIYF
j_call: TRBJ2-1; v_call: TRBV9; cdr3_length: 15; clone_size: few; cdr3_aa: CASSVKGGSYNEQFF
j_call: TRBJ1-3; v_call: TRBV3-1; cdr3_length: 13; clone_size: few; cdr3_aa: CAGSRNGGNTIYF
j_call: TRBJ2-3; v_call: TRBV12-3/TRBV12-4; cdr3_length: 13; clone_size: NA; cdr3_aa: CASSFLRTDTQYF
j_call: TRBJ1-3; v_call: TRBV6-1; cdr3_length: 12; clone_size: NA; cdr3_aa: CASSPTDNTIYF
j_call: TRBJ2-7; v_call: TRBV12-3/TRBV12-4; cdr3_length: 15; clone_size: many; cdr3_aa: CASSGTGASFYEQYF
j_call: TRBJ1-5; v_call: TRBV7-2; cdr3_length: 14; clone_size: many; cdr3_aa: CASSPDRINQPQHF
j_call: TRBJ2-7; v_call: TRBV19; cdr3_length: 16; clone_size: few; cdr3_aa: CASSHPSGQGYYEQYF
j_call: TRBJ2-7; v_call: TRBV20-1; cdr3_length: 15; clone_size: many; cdr3_aa: CSASSPGGLSYEQYF
j_call: TRBJ1-2; v_call: TRBV20-1; cdr3_length: 11; clone_size: many; cdr3_aa: CSAHGLVGYTF
j_call: TRBJ2-5; v_call: TRBV6-2/TRBV6-3; cdr3_length: 15; clone_size: many; cdr3_aa: CASSENVEGQETQYF
j_call: TRBJ2-7; v_call: TRBV20-1; cdr3_length: 13; clone_size: NA; cdr3_aa: CSATGTSKGEQYF
j_call: TRBJ1-1; v_call: TRBV18; cdr3_length: 13; clone_size: many; cdr3_aa: CASSPGTGSEAFF
j_call: TRBJ2-7; v_call: TRBV18; cdr3_length: 13; clone_size: many; cdr3_aa: CASSPQGGYEQYF
j_call: TRBJ2-7; v_call: TRBV20-1; cdr3_length: 13; clone_size: NA; cdr3_aa: CSANQEGSFEQYF
j_call: TRBJ2-5; v_call: TRBV6-2/TRBV6-3; cdr3_length: 16; clone_size: many; cdr3_aa: CASRNLAGANQETQYF
j_call: TRBJ1-2; v_call: TRBV5-1; cdr3_length: 11; clone_size: few; cdr3_aa: CASSSQGSPTF
j_call: TRBJ2-2; v_call: TRBV3-1; cdr3_length: 15; clone_size: many; cdr3_aa: CASSHLTGYTGELFF
j_call: TRBJ2-4; v_call: TRBV5-1; cdr3_length: 14; clone_size: many; cdr3_aa: CASSLALAKNIQYF
j_call: TRBJ2-7; v_call: TRBV12-3/TRBV12-4; cdr3_length: 13; clone_size: many; cdr3_aa: CASSTGLSYEQYF
j_call: TRBJ2-1; v_call: TRBV5-1; cdr3_length: 14; clone_size: many; cdr3_aa: CASSLPGAYNEQFF
j_call: TRBJ2-1; v_call: TRBV15; cdr3_length: 17; clone_size: NA; cdr3_aa: CATSRVPWTGGWNEQFF
j_call: TRBJ2-2; v_call: TRBV18; cdr3_length: 16; clone_size: NA; cdr3_aa: CASSPYLPGSTGELFF
j_call: TRBJ1-1; v_call: TRBV13; cdr3_length: 13; clone_size: many; cdr3_aa: CASSLPPDTEAFF
j_call: TRBJ1-4; v_call: TRBV2; cdr3_length: 13; clone_size: many; cdr3_aa: CAGSGEANEKLFF
j_call: TRBJ1-5; v_call: TRBV30; cdr3_length: 17; clone_size: NA; cdr3_aa: CAWSPTMGARGNQPQHF
j_call: TRBJ2-6; v_call: TRBV12-3/TRBV12-4; cdr3_length: 14; clone_size: NA; cdr3_aa: CASSLDTGANVLTF
j_call: TRBJ2-5; v_call: TRBV20-1; cdr3_length: 12; clone_size: NA; cdr3_aa: CSAFYLGTGQYF
j_call: TRBJ1-1; v_call: TRBV5-1; cdr3_length: 13; clone_size: many; cdr3_aa: CASSTGQGTEAFF
j_call: TRBJ2-3; v_call: TRBV14; cdr3_length: 15; clone_size: NA; cdr3_aa: CASSQDPTGTDTQYF
j_call: TRBJ1-1; v_call: TRBV6-1; cdr3_length: 13; clone_size: many; cdr3_aa: CASKGGGGTEAFF
j_call: TRBJ2-3; v_call: TRBV5-1; cdr3_length: 18; clone_size: NA; cdr3_aa: CASSWQGLAGANTDTQYF
j_call: TRBJ1-4; v_call: TRBV5-1; cdr3_length: 14; clone_size: NA; cdr3_aa: CASRLGTADEKLFF
j_call: TRBJ1-2; v_call: TRBV28; cdr3_length: 15; clone_size: few; cdr3_aa: CASSLLKGLPGGYTF
j_call: TRBJ1-2; v_call: TRBV4-1; cdr3_length: 16; clone_size: few; cdr3_aa: CASSPGGAGPREGYTF
j_call: TRBJ2-5; v_call: TRBV30; cdr3_length: 15; clone_size: many; cdr3_aa: CAWSGGLSTPETQYF
j_call: TRBJ1-2; v_call: TRBV6-1; cdr3_length: 13; clone_size: few; cdr3_aa: CASTGGKIYGYTF
j_call: TRBJ1-4; v_call: TRBV7-9; cdr3_length: 15; clone_size: many; cdr3_aa: CASSPTGTTNEKLFF
j_call: TRBJ1-6; v_call: TRBV2; cdr3_length: 12; clone_size: many; cdr3_aa: CASRTGNSPLHF
j_call: TRBJ2-3; v_call: TRBV5-1; cdr3_length: 16; clone_size: many; cdr3_aa: CASSLDPTGGTDTQYF
j_call: TRBJ1-1; v_call: TRBV7-6; cdr3_length: 15; clone_size: few; cdr3_aa: CASSLLDRDETEAFF
j_call: TRBJ1-2; v_call: TRBV7-3; cdr3_length: 14; clone_size: NA; cdr3_aa: CASSGGRGIYGYTF
j_call: TRBJ2-7; v_call: TRBV20-1; cdr3_length: 16; clone_size: NA; cdr3_aa: CSAAPSAQGSPGEQYF